This is a list of T cell receptor beta chains from one sample in a study of early T cells in non-severe SARS-CoV-2 infection. From the 5' RACE reads, TCRdb called clonotypes with MiXCR, one entry per CDR3 protein. This table has tens of thousands of distinct CDR3 sequences, around 15% appearing once. Input material: whole blood. The origin of the receptors is an adult who was a healthcare worker with PCR-confirmed SARS-CoV-2 infection or an uninfected control (not recorded which). Each CDR3 is given with its conserved first and last residue. D genes are given only for firm matches. Size tells how often a clone was seen (once, few, many) or the class of an expanded clone, and some rows leave it out.

>TRBV12-3/TRBV12-4|TRBJ1-5|many|TRBD1
TGTGCCAGCAGTTCAGGCAGGGGGGTGGTGAAACAGCCCCAGCATTTT
CASSSGRGVVKQPQHF
>TRBV11-2|TRBJ1-1|.|.
TGTGCCAGCAGCTTATATCTGGGGACTGAAGTTTTCTTT
CASSLYLGTEVFF
>TRBV29-1|TRBJ1-4|many|.
TGCAGCGTTGTATCAACTAATGAAAAACTGTTTTTT
CSVVSTNEKLFF
>TRBV30|TRBJ1-2|.|.
TGTGCCTGGAGTCCGAATCGGTACAGCTATGGCTACACCTTC
CAWSPNRYSYGYTF
>TRBV29-1|TRBJ2-3|few|TRBD2
TGCAGCGTTGAGAGCGGGGGGGCAACAGATACGCAGTATTTT
CSVESGGATDTQYF
>TRBV7-8|TRBJ2-1|many|TRBD2
TGTGCCAGCAGTTCTTGGACTAGCGGATCCTACAATGAGCAGTTCTTC
CASSSWTSGSYNEQFF
>TRBV25-1|TRBJ1-6|many|.
TGTGCCAGCAGATCTGGATCCTCTACATCACCCCTCCACTTT
CASRSGSSTSPLHF
>TRBV29-1|TRBJ2-7|few|.
TGCAGCGTTGACCAGGGCTACGAGCAGTACTTC
CSVDQGYEQYF
>TRBV11-2|TRBJ2-7|few|.
TGTGCCAGCAGCTCGGAACAGTCGTCCTACGAGCAGTACTTC
CASSSEQSSYEQYF
>TRBV7-8|TRBJ1-2|.|TRBD1
TGTGCCAGCAGCTTATTGACAGGGGATAACTATGGCTACACCTTC
CASSLLTGDNYGYTF
>TRBV6-6|TRBJ1-2|.|TRBD1
TGTGCCAGCAGTTATATCGGACAGGGCGGTGGCTACACCTTC
CASSYIGQGGGYTF
>TRBV9|TRBJ2-3|few|.
TGTGCCAGCAGCGTAGAACCGATGGGAGATACGCAGTATTTT
CASSVEPMGDTQYF
>TRBV28|TRBJ1-5|.|.
TGTGCCAGCAGGCTACAGGGATTTGGGAGCAATCAGCCCCAGCATTTT
CASRLQGFGSNQPQHF